The present T cell receptor (beta chain) was sequenced within a study of prognosis after radiotherapy for stage I lung cancer. Overall study context: In 3 to 5 fractions, radiotherapy was administered as SBRT with a biologically effective dose of at least 100 Gy.

From genomic DNA, TCR beta CDR3 was amplified by two-round multiplex PCR. Round one of PCR was performed, and it used primers specific to each TRBV and TRBJ gene. Each CDR3 protein is one row after TCRdb ran MiXCR on the multiplex PCR reads. The sample consists of some 14,000 distinct CDR3 sequences, 25% to 30% of them appearing once. Germline trimming cut 6 bases from V and 10 bases from J; bases unmatched to any gene: 17. Germline V gives CDR1 MNHNS, CDR2 SASEGT. This CDR3 spans 15 amino acids. General study results and limits: Lower values of Shannon entropy after stereotactic body radiation therapy were seen in patients who developed distant metastases.

There were approximately 5.8 milliliters of peripheral blood drawn at each of two time points. Sample share makes this clonotype medium-sized. The antigen remains undetermined. This clonotype was sampled from a donor over 45 with non-small cell lung cancer. The sample was PBMCs, taken before or after stereotactic body radiation therapy (not recorded which). The V gene is TRBV6-1, the J gene TRBJ2-7, with 8 bases aligning to TRBD1. The CDR3 sequence: CASRVTAPGQDTQYF. In DNA, the CDR3 is TGTGCCAGCAGAGTTACTGCCCCGGGACAGGATACCCAGTACTTC.